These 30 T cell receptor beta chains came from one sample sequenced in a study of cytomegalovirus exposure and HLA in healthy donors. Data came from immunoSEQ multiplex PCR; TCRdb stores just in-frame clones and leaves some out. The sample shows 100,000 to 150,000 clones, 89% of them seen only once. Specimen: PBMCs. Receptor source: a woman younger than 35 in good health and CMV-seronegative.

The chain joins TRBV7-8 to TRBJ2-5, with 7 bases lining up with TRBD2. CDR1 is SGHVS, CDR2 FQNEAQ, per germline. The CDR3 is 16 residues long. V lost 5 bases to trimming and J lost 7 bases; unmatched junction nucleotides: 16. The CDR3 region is CASSPGEGRLWGTQYF. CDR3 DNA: TGTGCCAGCAGCCCGGGGGAGGGGCGGTTGTGGGGGACCCAGTACTTC.

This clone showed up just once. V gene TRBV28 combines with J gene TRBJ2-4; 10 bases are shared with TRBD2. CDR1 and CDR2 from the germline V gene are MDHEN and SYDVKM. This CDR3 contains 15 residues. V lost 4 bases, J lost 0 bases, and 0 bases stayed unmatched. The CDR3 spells CASSSSGRAKNIQYF. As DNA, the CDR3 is TGTGCCAGCAGTTCTAGCGGGAGAGCCAAAAACATTCAGTACTTC.

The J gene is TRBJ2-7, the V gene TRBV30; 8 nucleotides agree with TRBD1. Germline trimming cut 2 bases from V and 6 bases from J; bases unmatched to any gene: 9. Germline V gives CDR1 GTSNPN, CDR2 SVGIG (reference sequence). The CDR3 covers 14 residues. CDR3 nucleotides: TGTGCCTGGAGTTTACCGGACAGGGCTTCCGAGCAGTACGTC. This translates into CAWSLPDRASEQYV.

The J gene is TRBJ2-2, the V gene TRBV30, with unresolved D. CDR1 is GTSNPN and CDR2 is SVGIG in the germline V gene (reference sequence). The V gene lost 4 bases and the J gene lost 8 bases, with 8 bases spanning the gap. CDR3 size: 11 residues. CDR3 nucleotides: TGTGCCTGGACTCCCCTGGGGGAGCTGTTTTTT. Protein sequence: CAWTPLGELFF.

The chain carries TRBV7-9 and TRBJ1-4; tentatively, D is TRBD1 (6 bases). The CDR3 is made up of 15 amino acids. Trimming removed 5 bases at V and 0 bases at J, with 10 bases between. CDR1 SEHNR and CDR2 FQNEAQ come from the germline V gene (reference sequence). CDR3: CASSRWTATNEKLFF. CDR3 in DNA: TGTGCCAGCAGCCGATGGACAGCAACTAATGAAAAACTGTTTTTT.

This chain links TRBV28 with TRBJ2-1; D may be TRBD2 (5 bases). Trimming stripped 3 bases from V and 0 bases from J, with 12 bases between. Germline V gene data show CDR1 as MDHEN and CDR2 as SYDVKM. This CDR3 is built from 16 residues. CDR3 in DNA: TGTGCCAGCAGTTTCAGCGGTTGGAGCTCCTACAATGAGCAGTTCTTC. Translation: CASSFSGWSSYNEQFF.

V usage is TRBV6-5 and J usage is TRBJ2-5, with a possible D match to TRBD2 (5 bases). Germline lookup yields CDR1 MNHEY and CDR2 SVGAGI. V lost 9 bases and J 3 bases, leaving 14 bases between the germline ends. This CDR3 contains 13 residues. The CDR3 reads CARPIYGEETQYF. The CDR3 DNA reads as TGTGCCAGGCCTATCTACGGGGAAGAGACCCAGTACTTC.

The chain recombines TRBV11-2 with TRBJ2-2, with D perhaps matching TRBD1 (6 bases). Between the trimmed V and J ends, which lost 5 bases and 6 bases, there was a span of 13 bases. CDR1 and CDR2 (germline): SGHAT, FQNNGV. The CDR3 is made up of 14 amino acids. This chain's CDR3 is CASSLNRAAGELFF. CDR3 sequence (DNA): TGTGCCAGCAGCCTGAACAGGGCGGCCGGGGAGCTGTTTTTT.

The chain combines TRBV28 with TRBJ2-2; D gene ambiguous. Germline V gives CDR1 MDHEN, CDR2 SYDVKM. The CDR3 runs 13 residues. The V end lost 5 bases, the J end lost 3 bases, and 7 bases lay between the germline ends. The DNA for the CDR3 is TGTGCCAGCAGTCTCCACTACACCGGGGAGCTGTTTTTT. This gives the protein CASSLHYTGELFF.

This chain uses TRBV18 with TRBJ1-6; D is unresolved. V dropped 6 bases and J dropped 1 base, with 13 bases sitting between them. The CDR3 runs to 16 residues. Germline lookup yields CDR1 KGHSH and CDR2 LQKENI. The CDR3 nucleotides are TGTGCCAGCTCCCCCCTACGGGTATCCTATAATTCACCCCTCCACTTT. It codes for CASSPLRVSYNSPLHF.

In DNA, the CDR3 is TGTGCCAGTAGTATCCGGCGGGGGACAACCCAAACAGATACGCAGTATTTT. It encodes CASSIRRGTTQTDTQYF. The chain is built from TRBV19 and TRBJ2-3; TRBD2 is a possible D gene (7 bases). The CDR3 spans 17 residues. Germline lookup yields CDR1 LNHDA and CDR2 SQIVND (reference sequence). Trimming removed 3 bases from V and 3 bases from J, with 19 bases in between.

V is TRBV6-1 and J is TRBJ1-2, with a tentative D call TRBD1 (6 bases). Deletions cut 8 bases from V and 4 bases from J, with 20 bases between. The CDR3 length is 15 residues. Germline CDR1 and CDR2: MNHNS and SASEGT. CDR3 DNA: TGTGCCAGCGGGGGGGTCGGGGGCCTCCGCTATGGCTACACCTTC. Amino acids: CASGGVGGLRYGYTF.

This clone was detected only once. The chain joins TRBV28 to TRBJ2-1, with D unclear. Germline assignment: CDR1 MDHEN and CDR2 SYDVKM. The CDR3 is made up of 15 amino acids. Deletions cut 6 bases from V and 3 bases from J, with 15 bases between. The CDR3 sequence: CASSSPTPDYNEQFF. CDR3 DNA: TGTGCCAGCAGCTCCCCCACACCTGACTACAATGAGCAGTTCTTC.

The CDR3 nucleotides are TGTGCCAGCAGCGGGGACAGGGTCGAGGGCACCGGGGAGCTGTTTTTT. Its translation: CASSGDRVEGTGELFF. The gene calls are TRBV27 and TRBJ2-2; TRBD1 aligns across 9 bases. CDR1 MNHEY and CDR2 SMNVEV come from the germline V gene (reference sequence). Germline trimming cut 6 bases from V and 4 bases from J; bases unmatched to any gene: 9. CDR3 size: 16 residues.

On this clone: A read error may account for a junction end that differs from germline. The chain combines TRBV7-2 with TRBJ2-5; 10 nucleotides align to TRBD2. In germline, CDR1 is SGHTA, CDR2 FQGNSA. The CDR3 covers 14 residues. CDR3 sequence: CASSPGGGLALWDF. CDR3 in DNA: TGTGCCAGCAGCCCCGGGGGGGGACTAGCGCTTTGGGACTTC.

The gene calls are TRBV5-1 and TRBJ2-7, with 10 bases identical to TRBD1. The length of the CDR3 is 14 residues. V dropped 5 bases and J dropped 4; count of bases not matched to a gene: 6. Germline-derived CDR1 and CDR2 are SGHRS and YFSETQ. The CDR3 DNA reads TGCGCCAGCAGGGCGGGACAGGGGCCATACGAGCAGTACGTC. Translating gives CASRAGQGPYEQYV.

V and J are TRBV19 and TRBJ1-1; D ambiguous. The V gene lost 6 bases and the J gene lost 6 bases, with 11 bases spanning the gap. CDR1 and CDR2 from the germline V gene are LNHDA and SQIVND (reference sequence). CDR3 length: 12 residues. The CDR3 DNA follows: TGTGCCAGTAGGCCACCCGGAGCTGAAGCTTTCTTT. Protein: CASRPPGAEAFF.

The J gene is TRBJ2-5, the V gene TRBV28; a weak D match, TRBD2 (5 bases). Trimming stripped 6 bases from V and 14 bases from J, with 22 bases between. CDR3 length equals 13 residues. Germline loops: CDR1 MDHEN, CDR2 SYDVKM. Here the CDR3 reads CASSFIGRDPKYF. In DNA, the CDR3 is TGTGCCAGCAGCTTCATAGGTCGGGATCCAAAATACTTC.

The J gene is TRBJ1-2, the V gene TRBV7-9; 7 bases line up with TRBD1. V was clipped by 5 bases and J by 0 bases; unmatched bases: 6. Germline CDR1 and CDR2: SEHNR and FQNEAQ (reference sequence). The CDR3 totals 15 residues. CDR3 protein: CASSGGQRSNYGYTF. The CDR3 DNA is TGTGCCAGCAGCGGGGGACAGCGTTCTAACTATGGCTACACCTTC.

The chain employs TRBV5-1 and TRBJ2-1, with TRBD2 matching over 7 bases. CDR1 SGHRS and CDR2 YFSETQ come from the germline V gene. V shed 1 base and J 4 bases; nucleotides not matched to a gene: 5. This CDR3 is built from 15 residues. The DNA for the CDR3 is TGCGCCAGCAGCTTGAGGTTCGGGGGGTACAATGAGCAGTTCTTC. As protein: CASSLRFGGYNEQFF.

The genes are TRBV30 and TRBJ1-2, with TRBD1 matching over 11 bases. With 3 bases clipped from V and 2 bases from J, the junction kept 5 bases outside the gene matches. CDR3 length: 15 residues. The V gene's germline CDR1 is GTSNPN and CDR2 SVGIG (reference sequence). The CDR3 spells CAWRGQGASNYGYTF. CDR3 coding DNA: TGTGCCTGGAGAGGACAGGGGGCATCAAACTATGGCTACACCTTC.

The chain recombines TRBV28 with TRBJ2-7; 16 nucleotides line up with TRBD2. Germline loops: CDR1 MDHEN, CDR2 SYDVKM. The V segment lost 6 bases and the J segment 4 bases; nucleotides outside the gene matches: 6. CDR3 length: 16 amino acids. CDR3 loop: CASSPGTSGGGYEQYV. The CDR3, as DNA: TGTGCCAGCAGCCCCGGGACTAGCGGGGGGGGTTACGAGCAGTACGTC.

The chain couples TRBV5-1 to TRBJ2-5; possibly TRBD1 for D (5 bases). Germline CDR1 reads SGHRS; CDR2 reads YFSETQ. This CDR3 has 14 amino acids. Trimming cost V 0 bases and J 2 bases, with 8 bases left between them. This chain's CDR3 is CASSLGQIQETQYF. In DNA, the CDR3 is TGCGCCAGCAGCTTGGGACAGATTCAAGAGACCCAGTACTTC.

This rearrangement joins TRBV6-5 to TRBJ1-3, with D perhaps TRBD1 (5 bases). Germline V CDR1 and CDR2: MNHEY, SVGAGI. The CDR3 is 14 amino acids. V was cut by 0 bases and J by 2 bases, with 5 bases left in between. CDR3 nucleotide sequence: TGTGCCAGCAGTTACTCGACAGCTGGAAACACCATATATTTT. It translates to CASSYSTAGNTIYF.

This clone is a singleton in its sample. CDR3 amino acids: CASSQGRLTGELFF. The CDR3 DNA is TGTGCCAGCAGCCAAGGGAGGTTGACCGGGGAGCTGTTTTTT. The chain carries TRBV14 and TRBJ2-2, with D maybe TRBD2 (5 bases). Germline V CDR1 and CDR2: SGHDN, FVKESK. CDR3 size: 14 residues. V lost 1 base and J 5 bases, leaving 8 bases between the germline ends.

In nucleotides, the CDR3 is TGTGCCAGCAGTTCCGCGGACCTTGGGCGGGTGAGTGGCGAGCAGTACTTC. Amino acids: CASSSADLGRVSGEQYF. This chain links TRBV13 with TRBJ2-7; D is possibly TRBD2 (5 bases). The V end was cut by 6 bases, the J end by 6 bases, with 27 bases between. Germline CDR1 reads PRHDT; CDR2 reads FYEKMQ (reference sequence). The CDR3 length is 17 residues. The variable domain in full, with the rest retrieved from reference TRBV13 and TRBJ2-7, is AAGVIQSPRHLIKEKRETATLKCYPIPRHDTVYWYQQGPGQDPQFLISFYEKMQSDKGSIPDRFSAQQFSDYHSELNMSSLELGDSALYFCASSSADLGRVSGEQYFGPGTRLTVT.

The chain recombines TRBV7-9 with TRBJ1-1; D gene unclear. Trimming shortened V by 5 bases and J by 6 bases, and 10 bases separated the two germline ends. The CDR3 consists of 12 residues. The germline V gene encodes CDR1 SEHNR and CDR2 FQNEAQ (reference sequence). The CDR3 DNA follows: TGTGCCAGCAGCATAATCGACTCTGAAGCTTTCTTT. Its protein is CASSIIDSEAFF. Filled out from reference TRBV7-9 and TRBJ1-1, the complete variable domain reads DTGVSQNPRHKITKRGQNVTFRCDPISEHNRLYWYRQTLGQGPEFLTYFQNEAQLEKSRLLSDRFSAERPKGSFSTLEIQRTEQGDSAMYLCASSIIDSEAFFGQGTRLTVV.

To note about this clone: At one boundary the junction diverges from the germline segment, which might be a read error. CDR3 amino acids: CATSPGQENEKLFF. DNA of the CDR3: TGTGCCACCTCACCGGGACAGGAAAATGAAAAACTGTTTTTT. This sequence joins TRBV18 and TRBJ1-4; TRBD1 matches 8 bases. This CDR3 contains 14 residues. The germline V gene has CDR1 KGHSH and CDR2 LQKENI. The full variable domain, in which reference TRBV18 and TRBJ1-4 provide the parts outside the CDR3, is NAGVMQNPRHLVRRRGQEARLRCSPMKGHSHVYWYRQLPEEGLKFMVYLQKENIIDESGMPKERFSAEFPKEGPSILRIQQVVRGDSAAYFCATSPGQENEKLFFGSGTQLSVL.

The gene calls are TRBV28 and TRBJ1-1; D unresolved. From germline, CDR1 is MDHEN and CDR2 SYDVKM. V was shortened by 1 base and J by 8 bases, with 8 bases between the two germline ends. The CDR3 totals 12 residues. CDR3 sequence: CASSLFSREAFF. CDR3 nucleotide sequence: TGTGCCAGCAGTTTATTCTCCAGGGAAGCTTTCTTT.

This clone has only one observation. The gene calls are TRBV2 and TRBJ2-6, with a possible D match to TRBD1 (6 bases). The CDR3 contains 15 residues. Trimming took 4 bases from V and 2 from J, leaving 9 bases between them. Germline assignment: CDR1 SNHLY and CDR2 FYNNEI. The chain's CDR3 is CASSVSGAGANVLTF. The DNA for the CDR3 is TGTGCCAGCAGTGTATCAGGGGCTGGGGCCAACGTCCTGACTTTC.